This entry features one T cell receptor (beta chain) sequence. These data belong to a study of blood T cell repertoires in COVID-19. The wider study: From the United States, Italy and Spain came samples of acute and convalescent COVID-19. Nucleic acid was either cDNA or gDNA, and it came from T cells, B-cell-depleted T cells, or PBMCs.

Original processing methods: Scientists estimated how many nucleated cells there were by amplifying reference gene primers. Using immunoSEQ multiplex PCR, the repertoire was profiled, and TCRdb retains in-frame clones only, with some absent. V and J calls and clone size follow that table, whereas D and trimming were derived from the DNA. The sample shows some 37,000 clones, 85% to 90% of them seen only once. V was pared by 0 bases and J by 6 bases, with 9 bases of the junction left unmatched. CDR1 SGHRS and CDR2 YFSETQ come from the germline V gene. The CDR3 loop spans 15 amino acids. The clonotype was recovered from a man between 65 and 85 years old with acute or convalescent COVID-19. Sequenced sample: peripheral blood. The gene calls are TRBV5-1 and TRBJ2-7, with 7 bases that match TRBD1. CDR3: CASSLGDGTVSEQYF. CDR3 nucleotides: TGCGCCAGCAGCTTGGGGGACGGGACAGTCTCCGAGCAGTACTTC. The entire variable domain, with the rest obtained from reference TRBV5-1 and TRBJ2-7, is as follows: KAGVTQTPRYLIKTRGQQVTLSCSPISGHRSVSWYQQTPGQGLQFLFEYFSETQRNKGNFPGRFSGRQFSNSRSEMNVSTLELGDSALYLCASSLGDGTVSEQYFGPGTRLTVT.